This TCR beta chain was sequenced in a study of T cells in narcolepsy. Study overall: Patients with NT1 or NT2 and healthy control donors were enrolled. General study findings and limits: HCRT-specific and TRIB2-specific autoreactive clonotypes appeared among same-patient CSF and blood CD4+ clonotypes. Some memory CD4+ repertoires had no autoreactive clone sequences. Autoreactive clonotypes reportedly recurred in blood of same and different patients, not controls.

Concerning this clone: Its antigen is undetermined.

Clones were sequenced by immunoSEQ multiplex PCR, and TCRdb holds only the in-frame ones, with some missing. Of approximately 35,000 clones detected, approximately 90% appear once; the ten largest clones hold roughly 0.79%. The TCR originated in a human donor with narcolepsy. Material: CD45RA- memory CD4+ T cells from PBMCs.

This CDR3 reads CASSALLNTEAFF. The CDR3 nucleotides read TGTGCCAGCAGCGCGCTACTGAACACTGAAGCTTTCTTT. V gene TRBV9 combines with J gene TRBJ1-1; D gene unclear. The CDR3 has 13 residues. Germline values: CDR1 SGDLS, CDR2 YYNGEE. Trimming took 3 bases from V and 0 from J, leaving 6 bases between them.